Below, 20 T cell receptor beta chains from the same sample are listed, as sequenced in a study of T cell changes during pregnancy in multiple sclerosis. The assay was immunoSEQ multiplex PCR, and TCRdb's table has in-frame clones only and misses some. In the table there are tens of thousands of clones, 90% to 95% of which are singletons. Source: peripheral blood, taken in the first trimester of pregnancy. These receptors originate from a female donor with multiple sclerosis, enrolled in a pregnancy study.

V is TRBV5-8 and J is TRBJ1-2; 9 bases match TRBD1. Germline loops: CDR1 SGHTS, CDR2 YDEGEE. Trimming cost V 4 bases and J 5 bases; bases outside gene matches: 12. This CDR3 spans 16 amino acids. In DNA, the CDR3 is TGTGCCAGCAGCGTTAGCCGTTGGGACAGGGATTATGGCTACACCTTC. It specifies CASSVSRWDRDYGYTF.

This chain connects TRBV5-4 to TRBJ2-7; D uncertain. V was trimmed by 0 bases and J by 8 bases, leaving 15 bases between them. Looked up from germline, CDR1 is SGHNT and CDR2 is YYREEE (reference sequence). This CDR3 has 14 residues. The CDR3 nucleotides read TGTGCCAGCAGCTTGGCCGGTGGGCCTCCCAAGCAGTACTTC. Translation: CASSLAGGPPKQYF.

The rearrangement uses TRBV30 and TRBJ1-2, with D possibly being TRBD1 (6 bases). CDR3 size: 13 residues. CDR1 and CDR2 from the germline V gene are GTSNPN and SVGIG (reference sequence). V dropped 8 bases and J dropped 6 bases, with 19 bases sitting between them. CDR3 protein: CAPYRDRPNGYTF. The CDR3 region has the DNA TGTGCCCCCTACAGGGACCGCCCTAATGGCTACACCTTC.

The chain joins TRBV7-9 to TRBJ2-3, with D unresolved. Germline values: CDR1 SEHNR, CDR2 FQNEAQ (reference sequence). The CDR3 is 14 residues long. V was cut by 5 bases and J by 0 bases, with 9 bases left in between. In nucleotides, the CDR3 is TGTGCCAGCAGCCGGGTCCTGAGCACAGATACGCAGTATTTT. Amino acids: CASSRVLSTDTQYF.

The rearrangement joins TRBV19 to TRBJ2-2, with D possibly TRBD1 on 5 matching bases. The V gene lost 1 base and the J gene lost 0 bases, with 9 bases spanning the gap. CDR1 and CDR2 from the germline V gene are LNHDA and SQIVND (reference sequence). The CDR3 length is 16 residues. The CDR3, as DNA: TGTGCCAGTAGTATAGGGCTAGGGGCGAACACCGGGGAGCTGTTTTTT. It is translated as CASSIGLGANTGELFF.

The chain links TRBV6-4 to TRBJ2-2, with D maybe TRBD2 (7 bases). The CDR3 has 14 residues. V lost 6 bases and J lost 4, with 12 bases in between. CDR1 and CDR2 from the germline V gene are MRHNA and SNTAGT. The chain's CDR3 is CASSAGAGTGELFF. CDR3 in DNA: TGTGCCAGCAGCGCGGGGGCCGGCACCGGGGAGCTGTTTTTT.

This clone appeared a single time. The rearrangement joins TRBV7-7 to TRBJ2-7; D perhaps matches TRBD1 (5 bases). V shed 1 base and J shed 7 bases, with 11 bases lying between them. From germline, CDR1 is SSHAT and CDR2 FNYEAQ (reference sequence). This CDR3 spans 13 amino acids. The DNA of the CDR3 is TGTGCCAGCAGCTTAGATGGGGCCTCAGAGCAGTACTTC. Protein sequence: CASSLDGASEQYF.

The V call is TRBV11-2, the J call TRBJ2-5; the D gene is possibly TRBD2 (5 bases). Trimming stripped 3 bases from V and 5 bases from J, with 13 bases between. The CDR3 is made up of 14 amino acids. Germline CDR1 reads SGHAT; CDR2 reads FQNNGV. The CDR3 DNA reads TGTGCCAGCAGCTTGGGTAACGGGATGGAGACCCAGTACTTC. Amino acid sequence: CASSLGNGMETQYF. Looking up the rest from reference TRBV11-2 and TRBJ2-5 gives the full variable domain: EAGVAQSPRYKIIEKRQSVAFWCNPISGHATLYWYQQILGQGPKLLIQFQNNGVVDDSQLPKDRFSAERLKGVDSTLKIQPAKLEDSAVYLCASSLGNGMETQYFGPGTRLLVL.

The rearrangement uses TRBV14 and TRBJ1-5; 9 bases are a match to TRBD1. Germline V gene lookup returns CDR1 SGHDN and CDR2 FVKESK. CDR3 length: 15 residues. With 1 base clipped from V and 7 bases from J, the junction kept 5 bases outside the gene matches. The CDR3 protein is CASSQGTGGEQPQHF. The DNA for the CDR3 is TGTGCCAGCAGCCAAGGAACAGGGGGCGAGCAGCCCCAGCATTTT.

V gene TRBV4-3 combines with J gene TRBJ1-6, with 9 bases identical to TRBD1. CDR1 and CDR2 from the germline V gene are LGHNA and YSLEER. The CDR3 has 20 residues. The V gene end was trimmed by 1 base and the J gene end by 0 bases; junction bases not matched to a gene: 10. CDR3 sequence reads: CASSQAGTGWGVSYNSPLHF. The CDR3 bases are TGCGCCAGCAGCCAAGCAGGGACAGGGTGGGGGGTCTCCTATAATTCACCCCTCCACTTT.

The chain carries TRBV2 and TRBJ1-1; a possible D gene is TRBD1 (6 bases). Germline V CDR1 and CDR2: SNHLY, FYNNEI. The CDR3 totals 14 residues. Trimming took off 5 bases at V and 1 base at J, with 11 bases between the two ends. This chain's CDR3 is CASSPLGANTEAFF. CDR3 in DNA: TGTGCCAGCAGTCCCCTGGGGGCGAACACTGAAGCTTTCTTT.

The J gene is TRBJ2-1, the V gene TRBV18; TRBD1 matches at 11 bases. Germline trimming cut 6 bases from V and 3 bases from J; bases unmatched to any gene: 10. Germline CDR1 and CDR2: KGHSH and LQKENI. The CDR3 is 17 residues long. CDR3 coding DNA: TGTGCCAGCTCGACGATCGCCGGGACAGGGGGCTACAATGAGCAGTTCTTC. It is translated as CASSTIAGTGGYNEQFF.

The chain links TRBV7-4 to TRBJ2-7; D gene uncertain. Germline V gene sequence: CDR1 SGHVT, CDR2 SQSDAQ. V shed 3 bases and J shed 3 bases, with 9 bases lying between them. The CDR3 spans 13 residues. This CDR3 reads CASSFSDFYEQYF. The DNA for the CDR3 is TGTGCCAGCAGCTTCTCAGATTTCTACGAGCAGTACTTC.

The chain employs TRBV19 and TRBJ1-4, with a tentative D call TRBD1 (5 bases). The CDR3 runs 18 residues. The V gene's germline CDR1 is LNHDA and CDR2 SQIVND (reference sequence). DNA of the CDR3: TGTGGCAGCGCCTTGGGGCGGATGGAGGGGAGGACTAATGAAAAACTGTTTTTT. This sequence encodes CGSALGRMEGRTNEKLFF.

The V call is TRBV7-2, the J call TRBJ1-5; 8 bases are a match to TRBD1. V lost 4 bases to trimming and J lost 7 bases; unmatched junction nucleotides: 9. Per germline, CDR1 SGHTA and CDR2 FQGNSA. The CDR3 sequence is 15 residues long. Here the CDR3 reads CASSSGRGRSQPQHF. The CDR3 DNA reads TGTGCCAGCAGCTCCGGCAGGGGGCGGTCACAGCCCCAGCATTTT.

The chain carries TRBV19 and TRBJ2-7; D call uncertain. Germline CDR1 reads LNHDA; CDR2 reads SQIVND (reference sequence). Trimming took off 4 bases at V and 1 base at J, with 8 bases between the two ends. The CDR3 sequence is 13 residues long. The CDR3 loop is CASSTTPSYEQYF. DNA for the CDR3: TGTGCCAGTAGTACGACACCTTCCTACGAGCAGTACTTC.

The chain links TRBV4-3 to TRBJ1-1; D is ambiguous. Germline CDR1 LGHNA, CDR2 YSLEER. The CDR3 is made up of 17 amino acids. V was clipped by 2 bases and J by 3 bases, with 19 bases between them. The chain's CDR3 is CASSQNPLPVTDTEAFF. The DNA of the CDR3 is TGCGCCAGCAGCCAAAACCCGTTACCGGTCACGGACACTGAAGCTTTCTTT.

The chain is built from TRBV11-2 and TRBJ1-1, with unresolved D. V lost 5 bases to trimming and J lost 0 bases, with 7 bases between them. Germline V gene data show CDR1 as SGHAT and CDR2 as FQNNGV. This CDR3 comprises 13 residues. The CDR3 DNA is TGTGCCAGCAGCATTCAGGTGAACACTGAAGCTTTCTTT. Translated, it gives CASSIQVNTEAFF. The full variable domain, completed using reference TRBV11-2 and TRBJ1-1, is EAGVAQSPRYKIIEKRQSVAFWCNPISGHATLYWYQQILGQGPKLLIQFQNNGVVDDSQLPKDRFSAERLKGVDSTLKIQPAKLEDSAVYLCASSIQVNTEAFFGQGTRLTVV.

The gene calls are TRBV21-1 and TRBJ1-1; no check of the table's D call, TRBD1, against the DNA was made. TRBV21-1 is a recognized pseudogene. This CDR3 region has 18 residues. In DNA form, the CDR3 reads TGTGCCAGCAGCGCATTGATCCGGGACAGGGCCATGAACACTGAAGCTTTCTTT. Translation: CASSALIRDRAMNTEAFF.

The rearrangement uses TRBV7-6 and TRBJ2-2; 11 bases agree with TRBD1. J gave up 6 bases and V 3 bases, and 9 bases lay outside the gene matches. This CDR3 contains 17 residues. Germline CDR1 is SGHVS and CDR2 is FNYEAQ. CDR3 coding DNA: TGTGCCAGCAGCTTGGGTCCGGGACAGGGGGTTGCCGGGGAGCTGTTTTTT. This encodes CASSLGPGQGVAGELFF.